One and the same sample provided the 25 T cell receptor beta chains below, sequenced in a study of regulatory T cells in long-lasting Graves disease. TCR beta libraries were built with iRepertoire HTBI primers and Arm-PCR of CDR3 regions. One entry per CDR3 protein results from TCRdb running MiXCR on the multiplex PCR reads. The data show 510,000 or so distinct CDR3 sequences, 12% seen once. Indicated time point: newly diagnosed GD, antithyroid drugs for less than 3 months. Isolated PBMC RNA provided the starting material for the TCR library. This same sample was also taken into another study, of T cells in Graves' hyperthyroidism and ophthalmopathy.

This material consisted of peripheral blood mononuclear cells (PBMCs), taken at new diagnosis, from a patient treated with antithyroid drugs. The receptors were gathered from a woman under 40 with Graves disease.

The rearrangement uses TRBV24-1 and TRBJ2-1, with D perhaps matching TRBD1 or TRBD2 (5 bases each). CDR1 is KGHDR and CDR2 is SFDVKD in the germline V gene. The CDR3 has 13 amino acids. Trimming stripped 7 bases from V and 14 bases from J, with 20 bases between. The CDR3 protein is CATSTSRDGPEFF. CDR3 in DNA: TGTGCCACCAGCACCTCCCGGGACGGGCCGGAGTTCTTC.

In its sample, this clonotype was seen many times. The genes are TRBV6-2 or TRBV6-3 and TRBJ2-1, with D possibly being TRBD2 (5 bases). This CDR3 region has 15 residues. V lost 4 bases and J lost 6, with 16 bases in between. Germline CDR1 reads MNHEY; CDR2 reads SVGEGT. CDR3 in amino acids: CASSSLEGGRNEQFF. CDR3 DNA: TGTGCCAGCAGTTCATTAGAGGGCGGGCGCAATGAGCAGTTCTTC.

The chain recombines TRBV7-3 with TRBJ2-3; 10 positions agree with TRBD1. This CDR3 spans 15 amino acids. V lost 5 bases to trimming and J lost 6 bases; unmatched junction nucleotides: 8. Germline CDR1 reads SGHTA; CDR2 reads FQGTGA. In nucleotides, the CDR3 is TGTGCCAGCAGCCTGGGGACAGGGGTATTGGATACGCAGTATTTT. It codes for CASSLGTGVLDTQYF.

This clonotype showed up many times. This chain joins TRBV27 and TRBJ2-7; TRBD2 is a possible D gene (5 bases). The germline V gene encodes CDR1 MNHEY and CDR2 SMNVEV (reference sequence). This CDR3 is built from 16 residues. Trimming stripped 5 bases from V and 0 bases from J, with 17 bases between. In DNA, the CDR3 is TGTGCCAGCAGTCCCAGAGGAGGACTCCACTCCTACGAGCAGTACTTC. It codes for CASSPRGGLHSYEQYF.

This clonotype was detected many times. The chain has TRBV28 and TRBJ1-6, with a weak D call TRBD1 (5 bases). V lost 6 bases to trimming and J lost 1 base, with 13 bases between them. CDR1 is MDHEN and CDR2 is SYDVKM in the germline V gene. This CDR3 region has 16 residues. The CDR3: CASSLQRGSYNSPLHF. Written as DNA, the CDR3 is TGTGCCAGCAGCTTACAAAGGGGATCCTATAATTCACCCCTCCACTTT. Drawing the rest from reference TRBV28 and TRBJ1-6, the complete variable domain is DVKVTQSSRYLVKRTGEKVFLECVQDMDHENMFWYRQDPGLGLRLIYFSYDVKMKEKGDIPEGYSVSREKKERFSLILESASTNQTSMYLCASSLQRGSYNSPLHFGNGTRLTVT.

This clonotype was detected a few times. This rearrangement joins TRBV20-1 to TRBJ1-2; possible D gene TRBD1, 5 bases. The CDR3 contains 16 residues. The V gene lost 3 bases and the J gene lost 2 bases, with 19 bases spanning the gap. CDR1 is DFQATT and CDR2 is SNEGSKA in the germline V gene (reference sequence). The CDR3 region has the DNA TGCAGTGCTAGTAGCCCACTTGGGGGACCCAACTATGGCTACACCTTC. Its translation: CSASSPLGGPNYGYTF.

The gene calls are TRBV27 and TRBJ2-1, with 7 bases fitting TRBD2. There are 14 residues in the CDR3. V lost 3 bases and J lost 8; bases outside the gene matches: 7. Germline V CDR1 and CDR2: MNHEY, SMNVEV (reference sequence). CDR3 amino acids: CASSFTLAEDEQFF. CDR3 nucleotide sequence: TGTGCCAGCAGTTTTACCCTAGCGGAGGATGAGCAGTTCTTC.

This clonotype was seen repeatedly, ten times or more. This sequence joins TRBV7-9 and TRBJ2-7; possibly TRBD1 or TRBD2 for D (5 bases each). CDR1 SEHNR and CDR2 FQNEAQ come from the germline V gene (reference sequence). This CDR3 has 15 amino acids. V dropped 5 bases and J dropped 3 bases, with 17 bases sitting between them. CDR3 in DNA: TGTGCCAGCAGCCCACAGACTGGGACCCACTACGAGCAGTACTTC. Amino acid sequence: CASSPQTGTHYEQYF.

This clonotype showed up many times. The CDR3 protein is CASSEARGELRLGRDTQYF. The CDR3 DNA reads as TGTGCCAGCAGTGAAGCGAGGGGGGAGCTGCGTTTAGGAAGGGATACGCAGTATTTT. This sequence joins TRBV6-2 or TRBV6-3 and TRBJ2-3, with D perhaps TRBD1 or TRBD2 (6 bases each). This CDR3 has 19 amino acids. Looked up from germline, CDR1 is MNHEY and CDR2 is SVGEGT. V lost 5 bases and J lost 6, with 30 bases in between.

This clonotype was seen repeatedly, ten times or more. The rearrangement links TRBV20-1 to TRBJ2-1; possible D gene TRBD1, 6 bases. Germline CDR1 and CDR2: DFQATT and SNEGSKA (reference sequence). Trimming stripped 5 bases from V and 6 bases from J, with 23 bases between. This CDR3 comprises 16 residues. The CDR3: CSAANNRANPLNEQFF. DNA for the CDR3: TGCAGTGCTGCAAACAACAGGGCTAACCCACTCAATGAGCAGTTCTTC.

This clonotype was detected only a few times. With a far larger clone one base away, a read error is the likely cause. The chain couples TRBV2 to TRBJ2-3, with TRBD1 matching 8 bases. The J call is in doubt because the DNA end fits TRBJ2-5 better. The CDR3 covers 14 residues. Germline V gene sequence: CDR1 SNHLY, CDR2 FYNNEI. CDR3 amino acids: CASRVGQGRVTQYF. The CDR3 nucleotides are TGTGCCAGCAGAGTTGGACAGGGAAGGGTGACCCAGTACTTC.

This clonotype appeared many times. The chain combines TRBV7-9 with TRBJ2-3, with D hard to call. V shed 5 bases and J shed 5 bases, with 8 bases lying between them. CDR1 and CDR2 from the germline V gene are SEHNR and FQNEAQ (reference sequence). This CDR3 is 12 amino acids long. For the CDR3, the DNA is TGTGCCAGCAGCCGTGTGGAAGATACGCAGTATTTT. It specifies CASSRVEDTQYF.

The chain links TRBV30 to TRBJ2-4, with D unclear. The CDR3 length is 16 residues. From germline, CDR1 is GTSNPN and CDR2 SVGIG (reference sequence). The V end was cut by 3 bases, the J end by 0 bases, with 15 bases between. CDR3 nucleotides: TGTGCCTGGAGCCCGAGGCGGAACGAAGCCAAAAACATTCAGTACTTC. This sequence encodes CAWSPRRNEAKNIQYF.

This clonotype was found a few times. The rearrangement joins TRBV19 to TRBJ1-5; D ambiguous. V dropped 6 bases and J dropped 2 bases, with 17 bases sitting between them. This CDR3 has 16 residues. Germline-derived CDR1 and CDR2 are LNHDA and SQIVND (reference sequence). CDR3 bases: TGTGCCAGTAGAAACGACGGAGCGTTGGGCAATCAGCCCCAGCATTTT. This gives the protein CASRNDGALGNQPQHF.

This chain uses TRBV20-1 with TRBJ2-7, with 11 bases that match TRBD2. The germline gives CDR1 DFQATT, CDR2 SNEGSKA (reference sequence). J lost 4 bases, V lost 5 bases, and 19 bases had no gene match. The CDR3 loop spans 18 amino acids. CDR3 loop: CSAQAGLAGPIVTYEQYF. The CDR3 DNA sequence: TGCAGTGCTCAAGCTGGACTAGCGGGCCCGATAGTTACTTACGAGCAGTACTTC.

This clonotype was detected a few times. The chain employs TRBV25-1 and TRBJ2-5; D may be TRBD1 (5 bases). The V gene's germline CDR1 is MGHDK and CDR2 SYGVNS. V dropped 0 bases and J dropped 2 bases, with 16 bases sitting between them. The CDR3 runs to 17 residues. In nucleotides, the CDR3 is TGTGCCAGCAGTGAATATCGTAACAGGCAGCGACAAGAGACCCAGTACTTC. Translated, it gives CASSEYRNRQRQETQYF.

This clonotype was recorded many times. CDR3 DNA: TGTGCCAGCAGCCCCCCACTAGCGGGATCCTACGAGCAGTACTTC. This encodes CASSPPLAGSYEQYF. The chain uses TRBV28 and TRBJ2-7, with TRBD2 identical over 10 bases. Trimming took 6 bases from V and 1 from J; bases not matched to a gene: 6. This CDR3 has 15 residues. The V gene's germline CDR1 is MDHEN and CDR2 SYDVKM.

This clonotype has a count of ten or more. This rearrangement joins TRBV29-1 to TRBJ2-1; a possible D gene is TRBD2 (5 bases). Germline V gene lookup returns CDR1 SQVTM and CDR2 ANQGSEA. The CDR3 loop spans 14 amino acids. V was clipped by 0 bases and J by 6 bases, with 12 bases between them. CDR3 in amino acids: CSVEEGLRFNEQFF. CDR3 bases: TGCAGCGTTGAAGAAGGACTGAGATTCAATGAGCAGTTCTTC.

This clonotype has at least ten counts. The rearrangement joins TRBV2 to TRBJ2-1; D not certain. Trimming took off 7 bases at V and 4 bases at J, with 17 bases between the two ends. Germline values: CDR1 SNHLY, CDR2 FYNNEI. The CDR3 has 15 residues. Written as DNA, the CDR3 is TGTGCCAGCAAGGTAGAGCGTTTAACTTACAATGAGCAGTTCTTC. Encoded protein: CASKVERLTYNEQFF.

This clonotype was counted ten times or more. The V gene is TRBV9, the J gene TRBJ2-5; D may be TRBD2 (6 bases). Germline CDR1 reads SGDLS; CDR2 reads YYNGEE. The CDR3 extends over 14 amino acids. V gave up 0 bases and J gave up 4 bases, with 10 bases separating them. This CDR3 is CASSVEGTSETQYF. The CDR3 bases are TGTGCCAGCAGCGTAGAGGGGACTTCAGAGACCCAGTACTTC.

This clonotype has only a few counts. This rearrangement joins TRBV6-1 to TRBJ1-5; 7 nucleotides match TRBD1. CDR3 length: 14 amino acids. The germline gives CDR1 MNHNS, CDR2 SASEGT. The CDR3 DNA is TGTCAGGGACAGCAAGATTATAGCAATCAGCCCCAGCATTTT. It specifies CQGQQDYSNQPQHF.

This clonotype has only a few counts. The chain couples TRBV19 to TRBJ1-5, with D possibly being TRBD1 (5 bases). The germline gives CDR1 LNHDA, CDR2 SQIVND (reference sequence). V was trimmed by 7 bases and J by 3 bases, leaving 13 bases between them. The CDR3 is 14 residues long. The CDR3 nucleotides are TGTGCCAGTAAGGTTGAGGGGCTCAATCAGCCCCAGCATTTT. It yields the protein CASKVEGLNQPQHF.

With respect to this clonotype: A much bigger clone sits one base away, suggesting this may be a read error. The rearrangement joins TRBV28 to TRBJ2-5; D might be TRBD1 (6 bases). The J call may be faulty, since TRBJ2-1 better matches the DNA end. Looked up from germline, CDR1 is MDHEN and CDR2 is SYDVKM. This CDR3 spans 16 amino acids. The CDR3 sequence: CASRPAGDIIAYEQFF. The CDR3 nucleotides are TGTGCCAGCAGACCGGCAGGGGACATCATCGCCTACGAGCAGTTCTTC.

At least ten counts were recorded for this clonotype. The V gene is TRBV28, the J gene TRBJ1-2; 7 bases agree with TRBD1. The V segment lost 5 bases and the J segment 3 bases; nucleotides outside the gene matches: 12. CDR3 length equals 16 residues. Germline CDR1 reads MDHEN; CDR2 reads SYDVKM. CDR3 protein: CASSAASTGRDYGYTF. CDR3 DNA: TGTGCCAGCAGTGCAGCTTCGACAGGGAGGGACTATGGCTACACCTTC.

This clonotype came up a few times. The chain combines TRBV27 with TRBJ1-2; D may be TRBD1 (6 bases). CDR1 and CDR2 from the germline V gene are MNHEY and SMNVEV (reference sequence). The CDR3 sequence is 15 residues long. V was pared by 3 bases and J by 6 bases, with 17 bases between. The CDR3 DNA follows: TGTGCCAGCAGTTTTTGGGGGGGCCTCCAGGATGGCTACACCTTC. It translates to CASSFWGGLQDGYTF.